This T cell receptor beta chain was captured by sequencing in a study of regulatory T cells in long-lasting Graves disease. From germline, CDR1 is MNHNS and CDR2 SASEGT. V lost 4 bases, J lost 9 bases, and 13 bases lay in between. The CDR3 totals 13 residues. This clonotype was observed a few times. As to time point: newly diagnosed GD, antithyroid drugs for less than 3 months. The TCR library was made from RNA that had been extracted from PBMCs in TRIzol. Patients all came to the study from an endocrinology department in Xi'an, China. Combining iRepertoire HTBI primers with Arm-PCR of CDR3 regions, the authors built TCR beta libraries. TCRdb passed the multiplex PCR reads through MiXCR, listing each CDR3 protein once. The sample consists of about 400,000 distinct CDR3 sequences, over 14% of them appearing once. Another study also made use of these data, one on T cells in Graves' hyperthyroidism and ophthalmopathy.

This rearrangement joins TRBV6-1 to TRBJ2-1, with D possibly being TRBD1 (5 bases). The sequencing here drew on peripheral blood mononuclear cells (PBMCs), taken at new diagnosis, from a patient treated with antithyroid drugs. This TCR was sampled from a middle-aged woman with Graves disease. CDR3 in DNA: TGTGCCAGCAGTGTGGCGATCCAGGGTGAGCAGTTCTTC. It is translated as CASSVAIQGEQFF.